This TCR beta chain was sequenced for a study of T cells in Graves' hyperthyroidism and ophthalmopathy. CDR3 length: 14 amino acids. V lost 4 bases to trimming and J lost 2 bases, with 12 bases between them. Germline V gives CDR1 SGHRS, CDR2 YFSETQ. Study results and caveats: The authors' 13 V-J model separated ophthalmopathy from stable hyperthyroidism. Also found in blood were most expanded thyroid clonotypes above 0.001.

TCR beta CDR3 region amplification was performed from RNA transcripts. Primed by the HTBI set, a first-round RT-PCR was run on the TCR CDR3. TCRdb reanalysed the multiplex PCR reads using MiXCR and keeps one entry per CDR3 protein. The sample has about 200,000 distinct CDR3 sequences; 17% are singletons. The table lists this clonotype with a few counts. The antigen is undetermined. Exclusion followed for patients with uncontrolled infection, other autoimmune disease, pregnancy or lactation. This sample holds PBMCs from under 11 ml fresh peripheral blood. The V gene is TRBV5-1, the J gene TRBJ2-5, with a tentative D call TRBD1 (5 bases). This sequence originates from a woman between 45 and 60 years old with Graves' hyperthyroidism. Sequencing was carried out using blood. Here the CDR3 reads CASSARQIQETQYF. The DNA of the CDR3 is TGCGCCAGCAGCGCTCGACAGATACAAGAGACCCAGTACTTC.